These T cell receptor beta chains were read from a single sample in a study of blood T cell repertoires in COVID-19. Sequencing was performed with immunoSEQ multiplex PCR; in TCRdb, only in-frame clones are kept and a portion is missing. The sample has 40,000 or so clones, 85% to 90% seen once. Material for sequencing was peripheral blood. These receptors originate from a human donor in a cohort sampled during active COVID-19. CDR3s include the opening cysteine and the closing phenylalanine or tryptophan. Fields, in order: clone size, J gene, D gene, V gene, CDR3 protein, CDR3 DNA. The D gene is left open where the match is weak. Size is omitted from some rows. Given values are once, few, many or a class for expanded clones.

>NA|TRBJ2-1|TRBD2|TRBV10-3
CAIRPSGGLYNEQFF
TGTGCCATCAGGCCTAGCGGGGGCCTCTACAATGAGCAGTTCTTC
>NA|TRBJ2-5|TRBD2|TRBV6-4
CASSDRAGGPFVETQYF
TGTGCCAGCAGTGACAGAGCGGGGGGGCCGTTTGTAGAGACCCAGTACTTC
>NA|TRBJ2-7|NA|TRBV9
CASSGGLEQYF
TGTGCCAGCAGCGGGGGACTGGAGCAGTACTTC
>NA|TRBJ1-2|TRBD1|TRBV28
CASHSPGGRDYGYTF
TGTGCCAGCCACTCCCCAGGGGGCAGGGACTATGGCTACACCTTC
>NA|TRBJ1-2|NA|TRBV7-2
CASSLNSILTNYGYTF
TGTGCCAGCAGCTTAAACAGCATCCTAACTAACTATGGCTACACCTTC
>NA|TRBJ2-2|TRBD2|TRBV7-3
CASGTSGYTGELFF
TGTGCCAGCGGCACTAGCGGGTACACCGGGGAGCTGTTTTTT
>NA|TRBJ1-1|NA|TRBV18
CASSPGRVGEAFF
TGTGCCAGCTCACCGGGCAGGGTCGGTGAAGCTTTCTTT
>hyperexpanded|TRBJ2-3|TRBD2|TRBV7-8
CASSPSPPGLAGVSTDTQYF
TGTGCCAGCAGCCCCTCTCCCCCGGGACTAGCGGGGGTCAGCACAGATACGCAGTATTTT
>NA|TRBJ1-3|NA|TRBV15
CATSNSTGWLPGNTIYF
TGTGCCACCAGCAATAGTACAGGATGGCTACCTGGAAACACCATATATTTT
>NA|TRBJ1-6|TRBD1|TRBV12-3/TRBV12-4
CASSFGTGSPLHF
TGTGCCAGCAGCTTCGGGACAGGTTCACCCCTCCACTTT
>NA|TRBJ1-3|NA|TRBV5-6
CASSLRWAGEYTIYF
TGTGCCAGCAGCTTGAGGTGGGCAGGGGAATACACCATATATTTT
>NA|TRBJ1-6|NA|TRBV7-8
CASTRELGSNSPLHF
TGTGCCAGCACACGGGAGCTAGGGTCAAATTCACCCCTCCACTTT
>once|TRBJ2-3|NA|TRBV15
CATSRQAGLTDTQYF
TGTGCCACCAGCAGACAGGCGGGGCTCACAGATACGCAGTATTTT
>once|TRBJ2-3|NA|TRBV30
CAWSNRVSTDTQYF
TGTGCCTGGAGTAACAGGGTTAGCACAGATACGCAGTATTTT
>few|TRBJ1-6|NA|TRBV30
CAWVSDSPSPLHF
TGTGCCTGGGTATCGGACTCCCCTTCACCCCTCCACTTT
>NA|TRBJ1-1|NA|TRBV30
CAWSYRSTEAFF
TGTGCCTGGAGTTACAGGTCCACTGAAGCTTTCTTT
>once|TRBJ1-1|NA|TRBV7-9
CASRGQPNTEAFF
TGTGCCAGCAGGGGGCAGCCGAACACTGAAGCTTTCTTT
>NA|TRBJ2-1|TRBD1|TRBV7-6
CASSSGQGRTDNEQFF
TGTGCCAGCAGCTCTGGACAGGGACGAACGGACAATGAGCAGTTCTTC
>NA|TRBJ1-2|NA|TRBV3-1/TRBV3-2
CASSQDGREGYGYTF
TGTGCCAGCAGCCAAGATGGCAGGGAGGGGTATGGCTACACCTTC
>NA|TRBJ2-5|TRBD2|TRBV11-2
CASSPYSSGGPETQYF
TGTGCCAGCAGCCCCTACTCTAGCGGGGGACCTGAGACCCAGTACTTC